Presented here are 2 T cell receptor beta chains from one specimen sequenced in a study of tumor and adjacent non-tumor tissue in lung cancer. This sample's RNA came from whole unsorted tissue. This non-tumor lung sample came from over 3 cm beyond the tumor edge. TCRbeta libraries were built with three rounds of nested PCR, modified from ARM-PCR. One entry per CDR3 protein, called by TCRdb with MiXCR from the multiplex PCR reads. The repertoire holds over 40,000 distinct CDR3 sequences, with 60% to 70% as singletons. Sequencing was carried out using distant non-tumor lung tissue. The origin of the receptors is a woman aged 35 to 49 with non-small cell lung cancer.

This clonotype is a singleton in its sample. The rearrangement uses TRBV28 and TRBJ2-7; D is undetermined. The germline V and J ends were trimmed by 6 bases and 3 bases, with 12 bases remaining between them. This CDR3 has 13 residues. Germline V gene sequence: CDR1 MDHEN, CDR2 SYDVKM. CDR3 amino acids: CASRPHGVYEQYF. CDR3 coding DNA: TGTGCCAGCAGGCCTCATGGGGTCTACGAGCAGTACTTC.

This clonotype was picked up a small number of times. A much larger clone lies a single base off, so this may be a read error. This rearrangement joins TRBV6-6 to TRBJ1-6, with D hard to call. Germline V lookup: CDR1 MNHNY, CDR2 SVGAGI (reference sequence). The CDR3 has 13 amino acids. The CDR3 nucleotides are TGTGCCAGCAGTTCTCGACCTAATTCACCCCCCCACTTT. Protein sequence: CASSSRPNSPPHF.